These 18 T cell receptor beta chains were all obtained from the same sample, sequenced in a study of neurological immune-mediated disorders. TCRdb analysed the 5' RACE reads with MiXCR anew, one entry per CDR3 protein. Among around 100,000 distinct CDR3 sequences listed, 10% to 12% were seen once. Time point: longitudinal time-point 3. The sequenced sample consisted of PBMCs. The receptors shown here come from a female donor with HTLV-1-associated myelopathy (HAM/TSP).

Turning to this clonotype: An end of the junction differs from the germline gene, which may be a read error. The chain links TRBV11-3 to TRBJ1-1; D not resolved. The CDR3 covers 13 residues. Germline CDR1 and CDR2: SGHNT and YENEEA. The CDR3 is CPSSLDGNTEAFF. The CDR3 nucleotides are TGTCCCAGCAGCTTAGACGGGAACACTGAAGCTTTCTTT. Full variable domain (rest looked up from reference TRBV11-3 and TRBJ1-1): EAGVVQSPRYKIIEKKQPVAFWCNPISGHNTLYWYLQNLGQGPELLIRYENEEAVDDSQLPKDRFSAERLKGVDSTLKIQPAELGDSAVYLCPSSLDGNTEAFFGQGTRLTVV.

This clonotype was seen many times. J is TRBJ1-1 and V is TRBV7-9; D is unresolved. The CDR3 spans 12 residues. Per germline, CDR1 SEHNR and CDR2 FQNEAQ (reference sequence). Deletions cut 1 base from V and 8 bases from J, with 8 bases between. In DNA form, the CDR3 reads TGTGCCAGCAGCTTAGTAGAGGGAGAAGCTTTCTTT. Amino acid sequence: CASSLVEGEAFF.

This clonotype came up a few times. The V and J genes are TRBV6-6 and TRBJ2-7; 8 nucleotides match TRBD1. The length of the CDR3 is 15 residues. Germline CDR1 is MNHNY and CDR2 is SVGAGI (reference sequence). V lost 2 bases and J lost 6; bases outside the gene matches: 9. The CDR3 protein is CASSYGRQGASEQYF. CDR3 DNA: TGTGCCAGCAGTTACGGTCGGCAGGGGGCCAGCGAGCAGTACTTC.

CDR3 nucleotide sequence: TGCGCCAGCAGCTTGGCCACCCAGGGTGAAGCTTTCTTT. Residues: CASSLATQGEAFF. The chain has TRBV5-1 and TRBJ1-1, with D maybe TRBD1 (5 bases). CDR1 and CDR2 (germline): SGHRS, YFSETQ. The CDR3 totals 13 residues. V was trimmed by 0 bases and J by 7 bases, leaving 10 bases between them.

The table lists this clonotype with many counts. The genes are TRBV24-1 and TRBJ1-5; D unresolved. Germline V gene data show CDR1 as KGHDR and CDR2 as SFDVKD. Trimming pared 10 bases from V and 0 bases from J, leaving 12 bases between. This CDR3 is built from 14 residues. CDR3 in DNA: TGTGCCACAGGCCCAGGCAGTAGCAATCAGCCCCAGCATTTT. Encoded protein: CATGPGSSNQPQHF.

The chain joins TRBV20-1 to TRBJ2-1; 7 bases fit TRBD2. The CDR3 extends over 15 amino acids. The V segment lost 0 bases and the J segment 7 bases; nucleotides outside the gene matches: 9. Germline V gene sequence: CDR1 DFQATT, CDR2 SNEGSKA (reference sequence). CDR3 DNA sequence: TGCAGTGCTAGAGACCCCAGCGGGGTGGGGAATGAGCAGTTCTTC. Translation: CSARDPSGVGNEQFF.

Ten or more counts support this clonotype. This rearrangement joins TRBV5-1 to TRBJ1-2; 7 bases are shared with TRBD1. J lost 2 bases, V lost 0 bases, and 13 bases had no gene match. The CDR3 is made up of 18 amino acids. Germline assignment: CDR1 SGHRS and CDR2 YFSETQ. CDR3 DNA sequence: TGCGCCAGCAGCTTGGCGTCTGCAGAGGGGGCTTCCAACTATGGCTACACCTTC. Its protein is CASSLASAEGASNYGYTF.

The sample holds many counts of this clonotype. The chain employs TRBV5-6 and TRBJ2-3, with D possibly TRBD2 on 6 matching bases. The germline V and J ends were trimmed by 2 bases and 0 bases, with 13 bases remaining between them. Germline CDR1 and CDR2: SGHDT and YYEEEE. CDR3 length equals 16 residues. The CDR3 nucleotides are TGTGCCAGCAGCTTCGGGACTTCCCGAAGCACAGATACGCAGTATTTT. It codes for CASSFGTSRSTDTQYF.

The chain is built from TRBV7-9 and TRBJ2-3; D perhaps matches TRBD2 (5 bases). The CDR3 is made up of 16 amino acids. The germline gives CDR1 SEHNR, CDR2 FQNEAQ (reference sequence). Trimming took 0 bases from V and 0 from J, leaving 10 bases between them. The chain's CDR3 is CASSLAGRGSTDTQYF. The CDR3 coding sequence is TGTGCCAGCAGCTTAGCGGGCCGGGGTAGCACAGATACGCAGTATTTT.

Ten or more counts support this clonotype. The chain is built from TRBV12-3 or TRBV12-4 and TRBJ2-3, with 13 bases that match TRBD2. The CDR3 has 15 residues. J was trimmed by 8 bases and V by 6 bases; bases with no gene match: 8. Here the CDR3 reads CASSPLAGGLGTQYF. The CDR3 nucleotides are TGTGCCAGCAGCCCACTAGCGGGGGGGCTTGGTACGCAGTATTTT.

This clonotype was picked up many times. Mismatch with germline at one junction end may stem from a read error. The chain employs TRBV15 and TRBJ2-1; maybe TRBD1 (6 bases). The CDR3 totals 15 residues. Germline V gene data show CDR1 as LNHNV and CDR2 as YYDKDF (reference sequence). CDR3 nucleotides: TGTGCTACCAGCAGAGGCTCTACAGGGTCTCTTGAGCAGTTCTTC. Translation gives CATSRGSTGSLEQFF.

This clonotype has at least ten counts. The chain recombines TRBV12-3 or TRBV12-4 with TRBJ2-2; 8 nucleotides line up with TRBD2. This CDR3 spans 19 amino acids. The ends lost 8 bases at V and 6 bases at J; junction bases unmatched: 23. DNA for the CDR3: TGTGCCAGCGATCCCGGGGGGGGGACGGTGCCAAAATACGCCGGGGAGCTGTTTTTT. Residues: CASDPGGGTVPKYAGELFF.

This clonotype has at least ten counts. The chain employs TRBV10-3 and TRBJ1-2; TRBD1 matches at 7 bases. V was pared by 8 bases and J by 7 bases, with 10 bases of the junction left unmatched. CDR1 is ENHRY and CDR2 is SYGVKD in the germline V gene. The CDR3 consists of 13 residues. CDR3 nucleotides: TGTGCCATCGGGGCAGGGGGTAAAGGTGGCTACACCTTC. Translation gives CAIGAGGKGGYTF.

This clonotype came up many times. The CDR3 DNA is TGCAGTGCTGAGAGACGACAGGGACGCATGGACGAGCAGTACTTC. This gives the protein CSAERRQGRMDEQYF. The chain uses TRBV20-1 and TRBJ2-7; 7 bases fit TRBD1. V shed 5 bases and J 5 bases; nucleotides not matched to a gene: 15. The germline V gene has CDR1 DFQATT and CDR2 SNEGSKA (reference sequence). This CDR3 is built from 15 residues.

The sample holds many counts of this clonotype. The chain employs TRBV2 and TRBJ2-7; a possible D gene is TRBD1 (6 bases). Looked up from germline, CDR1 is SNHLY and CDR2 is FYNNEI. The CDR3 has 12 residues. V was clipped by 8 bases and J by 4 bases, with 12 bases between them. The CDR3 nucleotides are TGTGCCAGCGGGGTAACAGGGTACGAGCAGTACTTC. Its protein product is CASGVTGYEQYF.

CDR3: CAWSETSGSTDTQYF. CDR3 in DNA: TGTGCCTGGAGTGAGACTAGCGGTAGCACAGATACGCAGTATTTT. The rearrangement joins TRBV30 to TRBJ2-3; 9 bases fit TRBD2. J lost 0 bases, V lost 1 base, and 2 bases had no gene match. Per germline, CDR1 GTSNPN and CDR2 SVGIG (reference sequence). The CDR3 is 15 amino acids.

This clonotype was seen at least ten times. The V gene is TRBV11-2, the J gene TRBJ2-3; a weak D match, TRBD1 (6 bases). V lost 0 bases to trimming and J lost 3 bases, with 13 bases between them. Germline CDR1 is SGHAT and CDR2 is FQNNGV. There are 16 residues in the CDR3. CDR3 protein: CASSLDRGIETDTQYF. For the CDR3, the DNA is TGTGCCAGCAGCTTAGATAGGGGGATTGAGACAGATACGCAGTATTTT.

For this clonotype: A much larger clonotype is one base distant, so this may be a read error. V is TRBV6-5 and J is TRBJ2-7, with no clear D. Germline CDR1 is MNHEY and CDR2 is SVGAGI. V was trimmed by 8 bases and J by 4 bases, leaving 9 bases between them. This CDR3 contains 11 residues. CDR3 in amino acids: CASGRLYEQYF. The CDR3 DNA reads TGTGCCAGCGGGCGATTGTACGAGCAGTACTTC.